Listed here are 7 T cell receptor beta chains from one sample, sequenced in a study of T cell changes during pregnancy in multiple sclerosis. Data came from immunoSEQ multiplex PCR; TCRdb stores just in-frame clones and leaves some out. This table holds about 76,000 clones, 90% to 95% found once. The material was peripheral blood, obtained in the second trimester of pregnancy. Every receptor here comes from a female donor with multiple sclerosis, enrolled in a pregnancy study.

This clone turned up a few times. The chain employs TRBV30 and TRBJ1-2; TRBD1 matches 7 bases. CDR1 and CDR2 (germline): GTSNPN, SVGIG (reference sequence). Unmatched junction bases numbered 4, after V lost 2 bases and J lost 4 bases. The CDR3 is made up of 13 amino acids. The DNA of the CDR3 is TGTGCCTGGAGTCACAGGGGCCGCTATGGCTACACCTTC. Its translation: CAWSHRGRYGYTF.

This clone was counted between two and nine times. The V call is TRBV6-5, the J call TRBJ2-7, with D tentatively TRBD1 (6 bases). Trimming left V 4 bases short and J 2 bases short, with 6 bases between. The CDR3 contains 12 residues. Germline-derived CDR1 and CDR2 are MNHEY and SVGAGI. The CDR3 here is CASSWDTYEQYF. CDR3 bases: TGTGCCAGCAGTTGGGACACCTACGAGCAGTACTTC.

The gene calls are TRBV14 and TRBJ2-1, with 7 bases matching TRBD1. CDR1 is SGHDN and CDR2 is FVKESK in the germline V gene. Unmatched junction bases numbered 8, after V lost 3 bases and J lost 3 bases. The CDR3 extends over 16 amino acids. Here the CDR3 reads CASSHQTGILYNEQFF. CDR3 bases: TGTGCCAGCAGCCACCAGACAGGGATCCTCTACAATGAGCAGTTCTTC.

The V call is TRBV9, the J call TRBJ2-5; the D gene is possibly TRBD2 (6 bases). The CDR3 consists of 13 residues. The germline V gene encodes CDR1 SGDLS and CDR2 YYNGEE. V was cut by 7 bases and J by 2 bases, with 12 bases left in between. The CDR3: CASQGLPQETQYF. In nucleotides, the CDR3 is TGTGCCAGCCAGGGACTGCCGCAAGAGACCCAGTACTTC. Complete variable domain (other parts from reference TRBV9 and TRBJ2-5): DSGVTQTPKHLITATGQRVTLRCSPRSGDLSVYWYQQSLDQGLQFLIQYYNGEERAKGNILERFSAQQFPDLHSELNLSSLELGDSALYFCASQGLPQETQYFGPGTRLLVL.

The DNA for the CDR3 is TGCAGCGTAGACGGGACTAGCGGGGGATCCGTAAATGAGCAGTTCTTC. Protein sequence: CSVDGTSGGSVNEQFF. The gene calls are TRBV29-1 and TRBJ2-1; TRBD2 agrees at 14 bases. CDR1 and CDR2 (germline): SQVTM, ANQGSEA. The V segment lost 6 bases and the J segment 7 bases; nucleotides outside the gene matches: 11. This CDR3 is built from 16 residues.

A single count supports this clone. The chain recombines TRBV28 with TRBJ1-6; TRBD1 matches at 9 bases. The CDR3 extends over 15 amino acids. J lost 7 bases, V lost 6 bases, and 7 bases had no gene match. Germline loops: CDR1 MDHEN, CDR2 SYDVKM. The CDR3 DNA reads TGTGCCAGCAGCCCTCCTGACAGGGGGAATTCACCCCTCCACTTT. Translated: CASSPPDRGNSPLHF.

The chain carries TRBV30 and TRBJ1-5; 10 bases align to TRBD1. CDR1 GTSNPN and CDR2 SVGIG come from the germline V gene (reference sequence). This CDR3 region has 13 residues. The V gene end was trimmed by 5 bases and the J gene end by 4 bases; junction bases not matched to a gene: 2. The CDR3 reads CAWAGQGNQPQHF. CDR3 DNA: TGTGCCTGGGCGGGACAGGGGAATCAGCCCCAGCATTTT.